This T cell receptor (beta chain) was obtained from a study of cytomegalovirus exposure and HLA in healthy donors (dated by TCRdb to 2017 to 2019). Looking at the study overall: According to an earlier analysis of around 600 of the donors, some 180 million T cells yielded 100 million or so unique TCR beta sequences and 276 Gb of sequence data. An early release that covered roughly 600 HLA-typed donors contained about 290 gigabases of sequencing data and tens of millions of unique TCR sequences. Among the roughly 400 genotyped donors, roughly 80% belonged to the genetic ancestry cluster associated with self-reported Caucasian donors. The study was designed to test whether signatures of past pathogen exposure could be identified by cataloging public T cell receptors. The study profiled the T cell repertoires of 666 subjects by immunosequencing and related them to cytomegalovirus serostatus. In addition to the first cohort of several hundred subjects, a separate validation cohort of approximately 120 different subjects was used. To predict cytomegalovirus infection status, the study brought together high-throughput TCR immunosequencing, statistical association of individual TCRs with disease status, and machine learning. A later analysis re-examined previously published TCR beta repertoires from just over 650 donors and added high-resolution HLA genotyping to investigate patterns of TCR occurrence. Rather than drawing on any new phenotypic data, the later analysis identified candidate immune exposures from TCR beta sequences and the way those sequences occurred across donors. An earlier analysis of around 580 of the donors used high-throughput TCR beta sequencing to judge whether each TCR beta V gene segment behaved as functional or pseudogenic. Alongside the repertoire data, information on donor age, sex, ethnicity and CMV serostatus was compiled. A later genetic analysis took genome-wide SNP genotypes for 398 of the 666 donors and used that subset as a discovery cohort. Every repertoire in the discovery cohort had been generated on one and the same sequencing platform. Both class I and class II loci were covered by HLA typing, at four-digit resolution. Typing coverage differed by locus: A, B, C, DRB1 and DQB1 were typed in about 629-640 donors, DQA1 in about 560, DPA1 in around 580, and DPB1 in just under 480. Because of strong linkage in the cohort, five DR-DQ haplotypes were treated as single units for association and clustering. Among several hundred genotyped donors of the cohort, an average of around 220,000 unique TCR beta nucleotide sequences was sequenced per donor, of which roughly 17% were non-productive. The paper as a whole reports these results and caveats: In vitro tests confirmed that a few of the cytomegalovirus-associated TCR beta chains recognize cytomegalovirus antigens. Because some donors lacked HLA typing at each locus, the association tests relied only on the typed subset. In a later analysis, several top co-occurrence clusters were reported to appear linked to parvovirus B19, influenza, CMV and Epstein-Barr virus. The presence/absence analyses assumed that sequencing depth was roughly uniform across donors, and that assumption may not be true. The sequencing pipeline was judged likely to have produced a cluster of highly shared sequence variants as a technical artifact. In an earlier analysis of some 540 of the donors, most TCR beta V segments appeared in productive rearrangements about 87% or about 30% of the time, broadly matching IMGT annotations. Immune exposure information for the cohort was limited to CMV serostatus. Across donors, most TCR sequences were observed very rarely, whereas some public TCRs were present in many individuals. In a later analysis, HLA-associated TCR beta chains were found to be more clonally expanded and to have lower generation probabilities than equally common non-associated chains. Specific HLA alleles were associated with 15,000 to 20,000 TCR beta sequences at a false discovery rate of 0.05 in a later analysis. In the study, about 150 TCR beta chains were listed as associated with cytomegalovirus. A later genetic analysis reported fewer N-insertions in productive TCRs among donors in an Asian-associated ancestry cluster than the roughly 650-donor mean. According to a later analysis, TCR association rates differed among HLA loci, with DRB1 alleles showing the most associated TCRs and HLA-C alleles showing the fewest. The authors suggested that the approach could potentially be generalized to other disease states and immunological phenotypes. A further reported finding was that TCR beta sequences accurately predicted the HLA-A and HLA-B alleles for most subjects in the first cohort. The classifier was reported to diagnose cytomegalovirus status with high specificity and sensitivity in both the original cohort and the validation cohort. V-gene and J-gene trimming of TCR beta chains was associated with a missense DCLRE1C variant in a later genetic analysis, and the association was replicated in an independent cohort. Only TCR beta chains were sequenced in this cohort, and the absence of alpha or paired-chain data limited detectable features. The earlier analysis of some 540 of the donors excluded roughly 16 rarely observed V segments, including chromosome 9 orphons, because counts were too low. A later analysis found that most CMV-associated TCR beta chains appeared HLA-restricted, with HLA associations seemingly driven largely by CMV exposure. Correlated functional status among segregating V segments might reflect linkage disequilibrium, but an unknown experimental factor could not be ruled out. When HLA alleles, especially DR and DQ, strongly co-occurred, attributing TCR associations to individual alleles was difficult. Some IMGT-functional V segments, including TRBV6-2 and TRBV6-3, could not be distinguished by the 87-base-pair reads and were therefore excluded.

The library was made by the immunoSEQ multiplex PCR assay. For the multiplex PCR, a mixture combining 60 forward primers for TCR Vbeta segments and 13 reverse primers for TCR Jbeta segments was used. Amplification of the CDR3 region of rearranged TCR beta genes was performed with a multiplex PCR assay on genomic DNA. On the Illumina HiSeq System, the amplified TCR beta libraries were sequenced as 87-base-pair reads. In the authors' own workflow: A later analysis tallied 75 million to 95 million unique TCR beta chains across the 666 repertoires, and about 10 million of those chains were shared by two or more donors. To remove PCR and sequencing errors, raw reads were error-corrected and collapsed into unique sequences using a nearest-neighbor algorithm that merged closely related sequences. V, D and J gene segments were assigned by aligning CDR3 sequences to IMGT reference sequences. Each retained sequence needed at least a six-nucleotide match to both a V gene segment and a J gene segment. A rearrangement was called productive if the CDR3 had no stop codons and remained in frame with V and J, and every other rearrangement was called non-productive. CDR3 was defined by IMGT convention, running from the second conserved V-encoded cysteine to the conserved J-encoded phenylalanine. Sequences without an unambiguous match to a single V gene segment were excluded from the earlier analysis of several hundred of the donors. An earlier analysis of several hundred of the donors called V segments functional above 56.7% productive rearrangements and segregating when the between-donor standard deviation exceeded 5%. A statistical classification framework was developed to diagnose cytomegalovirus status using the catalog of TCR beta chain sequences. In a later analysis, V and J genes were assigned by comparing TCR nucleotide sequences against IMGT/GENE-DB human TR gene sequences. A later analysis assigned CDR3 sequences and most-parsimonious VDJ recombination scenarios with the TCRdist pipeline. A later analysis defined each TCR beta chain by its CDR3 amino acid sequence plus V-gene family, and excluded reads lacking a unique V-gene family. In a later analysis, approximately 640 highly shared, low-generation-probability nucleotide sequences were removed to address suspected cross-contamination and a sequencing artifact. In a later analysis, a clonal expansion index for each public chain was calculated from normalized within-repertoire ranks of inferred template counts. A later analysis computed generation probabilities with a VDJ recombination model fitted to out-of-frame rearrangements, and checked the results against IGoR. A later analysis scored TCR-TCR, TCR-HLA and TCR-CMV co-occurrence with hypergeometric tests, applying a repertoire-size bias correction to TCR pairs. In a later analysis, false discovery rates were estimated by permuting HLA or CMV assignments 20 times. In a later analysis, co-occurring TCRs were grouped using DBSCAN, with TCRdist sequence similarity added in when clustering inside HLA-allele-positive subsets. Repertoires with fewer than 30,000 or more than 120,000 public chains were left out of co-occurrence clustering, as were about 5 repertoires with anomalous nucleotide sharing. Here the immuneACCESS table is served through TCRdb, limited to in-frame sequences with V and J called. Missing clones are a known gap in these copies; in checked studies unresolved V genes cover under half, and the rest lacks a known reason. V and J calls and clone size are copied from that table; D and trimming were computed from the DNA. This sample's table carries about 200,000 clones. Clones ranked in the top ten supply 5.5% to 7.5% of the sample.

With regard to this clone: Its target antigen remains unknown.

Cut back by 10 bases and 7 bases, the V and J ends lie 23 bases apart. The CDR3 sequence holds 15 residues, the cysteine and phenylalanine included. Only the CDR3 portion is preserved as DNA: 45 bases, with reading frame beginning at the first base. The CDR1 and CDR2 encoded by the germline V gene are MNHNS and SASEGT. The cohort was made up of 650 to 700 healthy bone marrow donors. All cohort members were sampled while nominally healthy, although unrecorded immune exposures were likely present. The donor was CMV seronegative and was included in the group of under 450 seronegative cohort members. Each donor provided a peripheral blood sample, and peripheral blood mononuclear cells were used for TCR beta sequencing. Genomic DNA was extracted from the blood cell samples with the Qiagen DNeasy Blood Extraction Kit.

Sequencing was done on a sample of PBMCs. The chain is made from TRBV6-1 and TRBJ2-1; the best D guess is TRBD2, with 6 bases matching. The source is a man aged 25-45 years in good health and CMV-seronegative. The CDR3 reads as follows: CAIKLAIESGNEQFF. The nucleotide sequence reads as follows: TGTGCCATAAAGCTAGCGATCGAATCTGGAAATGAGCAGTTCTTC.